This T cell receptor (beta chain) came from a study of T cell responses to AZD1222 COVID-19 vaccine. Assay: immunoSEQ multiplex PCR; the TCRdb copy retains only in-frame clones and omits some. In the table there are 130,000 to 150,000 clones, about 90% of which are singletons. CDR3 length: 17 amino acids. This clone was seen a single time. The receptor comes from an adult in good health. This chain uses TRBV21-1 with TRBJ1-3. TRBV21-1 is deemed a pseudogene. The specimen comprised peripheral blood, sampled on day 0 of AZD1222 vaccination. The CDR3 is CASSKRGLGGIRNTIYF. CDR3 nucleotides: TGTGCCAGCAGCAAAAGGGGATTGGGGGGTATTAGAAACACCATATATTTT.